These 23 T cell receptor beta chains came from one sample sequenced in a study of T cell repertoires in cytomegalovirus infection. Each CDR3 protein is one row after TCRdb ran MiXCR on the reads. Of around 100,000 distinct CDR3 sequences in the sample, roughly a tenth were seen once. These receptors lack a known antigen. Sequenced sample: PBMCs, sequenced either directly or after in vitro stimulation (not recorded which). The source of these receptors is a human donor in good health (CMV status not recorded). Some clones in this sample may be carry-over from other donors' samples.

CDR3 sequence reads: CSARGSGLAEETQYF. The CDR3, as DNA: TGCAGTGCTAGAGGTTCAGGACTAGCGGAAGAGACCCAGTACTTC. This chain uses TRBV20-1 with TRBJ2-5; 10 bases line up with TRBD2. Germline trimming cut 1 base from V and 3 bases from J; bases unmatched to any gene: 5. The germline gives CDR1 DFQATT, CDR2 SNEGSKA (reference sequence). The CDR3 consists of 15 residues.

This clonotype was detected ten times or more. The rearrangement links TRBV7-2 to TRBJ2-1; D is unclear. V lost 3 bases and J lost 0, with 9 bases in between. The CDR3 spans 15 residues. The germline gives CDR1 SGHTA, CDR2 FQGNSA. The CDR3 nucleotides are TGTGCCAGCAGCTTGGAGCACAGCTCCTACAATGAGCAGTTCTTC. It codes for CASSLEHSSYNEQFF. Full variable domain (missing parts from reference TRBV7-2 and TRBJ2-1): GAGVSQSPSNKVTEKGKDVELRCDPISGHTALYWYRQSLGQGLEFLIYFQGNSAPDKSGLPSDRFSAERTGGSVSTLTIQRTQQEDSAVYLCASSLEHSSYNEQFFGPGTRLTVL.

This clonotype has a count of ten or more. In DNA form, the CDR3 reads TGTGCCAGCAGTGACCACCGAAGGAAGTCCTACGAGCAGTACTTC. Amino acids: CASSDHRRKSYEQYF. The gene calls are TRBV5-8 and TRBJ2-7; D gene unclear. Germline V CDR1 and CDR2: SGHTS, YDEGEE. The CDR3 extends over 15 amino acids. Trimming removed 5 bases from V and 1 base from J, with 16 bases in between.

This chain links TRBV19 with TRBJ2-1; TRBD1 is a possible D gene (5 bases). Germline V CDR1 and CDR2: LNHDA, SQIVND (reference sequence). The CDR3 runs 12 residues. V lost 6 bases and J 8 bases, leaving 11 bases between the germline ends. CDR3 DNA: TGTGCCAGTAGCTTCCTCAGGGATGAGCAGTTCTTC. Its translation: CASSFLRDEQFF.

This clonotype was seen more than once but under ten times. A much larger clone differs by one base, so this may be a read error. V and J are TRBV7-9 and TRBJ2-5; 8 bases are shared with TRBD2. From germline, CDR1 is SEHNR and CDR2 FQNEAQ (reference sequence). The CDR3 contains 16 residues. CDR3 in DNA: TGTGCCAACAGCCCGCAGACAATAGCGGGACGCGAGACCCAGTACTTC. Translated, it gives CANSPQTIAGRETQYF.

This clonotype was picked up many times. The chain employs TRBV11-1 and TRBJ1-6; D uncertain. CDR1 is SGHAT, CDR2 FQDESV, per germline (reference sequence). Between the trimmed V and J ends, which lost 3 bases and 0 bases, there was a span of 6 bases. The CDR3 is made up of 15 amino acids. DNA for the CDR3: TGTGCCAGCAGCTTGGGAAGCTCCTATAATTCACCCCTCCACTTT. Translation gives CASSLGSSYNSPLHF.

In its sample, this clonotype was seen a few times. The V call is TRBV12-5, the J call TRBJ2-3; no clear D gene. The CDR3 covers 14 residues. V lost 1 base and J lost 0, with 5 bases in between. Germline V gene sequence: CDR1 LGHNT, CDR2 FRNRAP. The CDR3 reads CASGLGLSTDTQYF. As DNA, the CDR3 is TGTGCTAGTGGTTTGGGGCTGAGCACAGATACGCAGTATTTT. The full variable domain, with the rest looked up from reference TRBV12-5 and TRBJ2-3, is DARVTQTPRHKVTEMGQEVTMRCQPILGHNTVFWYRQTMMQGLELLAYFRNRAPLDDSGMPKDRFSAEMPDATLATLKIQPSEPRDSAVYFCASGLGLSTDTQYFGPGTRLTVL.

The chain links TRBV27 to TRBJ1-1; D is possibly TRBD1 (5 bases). Germline V gives CDR1 MNHEY, CDR2 SMNVEV (reference sequence). Trimming took 2 bases from V and 6 from J, leaving 16 bases between them. The CDR3 runs 15 residues. The CDR3 DNA is TGTGCCAGCAGTTTACCCGGTCAGGGAGGCTCTGAAGCTTTCTTT. It codes for CASSLPGQGGSEAFF.

This clonotype was found many times. J is TRBJ1-1 and V is TRBV5-4; a weak D match, TRBD1 (6 bases). The germline gives CDR1 SGHNT, CDR2 YYREEE (reference sequence). The CDR3 covers 11 residues. The V gene lost 4 bases and the J gene lost 7 bases, with 8 bases spanning the gap. In nucleotides, the CDR3 is TGTGCCAGCAGCCTGGACAGTGAAGCTTTCTTT. Amino acids: CASSLDSEAFF.

This clonotype came up a few times. The gene calls are TRBV28 and TRBJ2-1, with TRBD2 identical over 10 bases. CDR1 and CDR2 (germline): MDHEN, SYDVKM. This CDR3 has 18 residues. J gave up 7 bases and V 7 bases, and 19 bases lay outside the gene matches. CDR3 DNA: TGTGCCAGCAACCCCTCCTTAACAGCGGGAGGGCCCAGGAATGAGCAGTTCTTC. This gives the protein CASNPSLTAGGPRNEQFF.

In this sample, this clonotype turned up a few times. CDR3 in amino acids: CASSYSVVSRGEKLFF. CDR3 in DNA: TGTGCCAGCAGTTACTCGGTAGTCAGCCGGGGTGAAAAACTGTTTTTT. This chain uses TRBV6-2 or TRBV6-3 with TRBJ1-4; D not resolved. The germline V and J ends were trimmed by 0 bases and 7 bases, with 15 bases remaining between them. This CDR3 is built from 16 residues. Looked up from germline, CDR1 is MNHEY and CDR2 is SVGEGT.

There are many counts of this clonotype. This chain connects TRBV7-2 to TRBJ2-1; 11 bases match TRBD2. Germline trimming cut 5 bases from V and 7 bases from J; bases unmatched to any gene: 7. The CDR3 is 15 amino acids. CDR1 and CDR2 (germline): SGHTA, FQGNSA. The CDR3 sequence: CASSARTSGRNEQFF. The CDR3 DNA reads as TGTGCCAGCAGCGCAAGGACTAGCGGGCGTAATGAGCAGTTCTTC.

This clonotype was counted ten times or more. The V gene is TRBV24-1, the J gene TRBJ2-1; D gene ambiguous. V lost 5 bases and J 9 bases, leaving 7 bases between the germline ends. In germline, CDR1 is KGHDR, CDR2 SFDVKD. There are 11 residues in the CDR3. The CDR3 DNA follows: TGTGCCACCAGTGCCCTCGGTGAGCAGTTCTTC. Protein sequence: CATSALGEQFF.

At least ten counts were recorded for this clonotype. The chain recombines TRBV5-6 with TRBJ2-7; the D gene is possibly TRBD2 (5 bases). The CDR3 contains 16 residues. Germline CDR1 and CDR2: SGHDT and YYEEEE. Deletions cut 0 bases from V and 0 bases from J, with 13 bases between. Here the CDR3 DNA reads TGTGCCAGCAGCTTGGCTTCGGGAACGATCTCCTACGAGCAGTACTTC. As protein: CASSLASGTISYEQYF.

The rearrangement links TRBV11-2 to TRBJ1-1; the D is unclear. Trimming shortened V by 1 base and J by 6 bases, and 15 bases separated the two germline ends. Germline lookup yields CDR1 SGHAT and CDR2 FQNNGV. The CDR3 has 15 residues. The DNA of the CDR3 is TGTGCCAGCAGCTTAGTTGCACTGGGGATCGCTGAAGCTTTCTTT. As protein: CASSLVALGIAEAFF.

The chain recombines TRBV24-1 with TRBJ2-1, with a possible D match to TRBD2 (6 bases). Germline V gives CDR1 KGHDR, CDR2 SFDVKD. The CDR3 extends over 15 amino acids. V was clipped by 5 bases and J by 6 bases, with 16 bases between them. CDR3 DNA: TGTGCCACCAGTGTTCCGAGTAGCGGTAGCAATGAGCAGTTCTTC. Protein sequence: CATSVPSSGSNEQFF.

There are a few counts of this clonotype. The V gene is TRBV6-2 or TRBV6-3, the J gene TRBJ2-1; the match to TRBD1 covers 8 bases. Germline loops: CDR1 MNHEY, CDR2 SVGEGT. This CDR3 comprises 16 residues. Trimming at V came to 7 bases and at J to 7 bases, leaving 15 bases not matched to a gene. The CDR3 nucleotides read TGTGCCAGCACCCCCGTCGGGACAGGCCGGCGGAATGAGCAGTTCTTC. It encodes CASTPVGTGRRNEQFF.

The chain combines TRBV30 with TRBJ2-1; the match to TRBD2 covers 9 bases. The germline V gene has CDR1 GTSNPN and CDR2 SVGIG (reference sequence). J gave up 0 bases and V 3 bases, and 6 bases lay outside the gene matches. This CDR3 region has 16 residues. The chain's CDR3 is CAWRRGRDRSYNEQFF. CDR3 DNA: TGTGCCTGGAGGCGCGGGAGGGACCGCTCCTACAATGAGCAGTTCTTC.

This clonotype was seen only a few times. The J gene is TRBJ2-1, the V gene TRBV6-5, with 11 bases matching TRBD2. Germline CDR1 MNHEY, CDR2 SVGAGI. The CDR3 totals 15 residues. V gave up 7 bases and J gave up 9 bases; unmatched junction bases: 11. The CDR3 protein is CASKISGRAISEQFF. DNA for the CDR3: TGTGCCAGCAAAATTAGCGGGAGGGCCATATCTGAGCAGTTCTTC.

The table lists this clonotype with a few counts. The chain uses TRBV4-1 and TRBJ2-1, with D possibly matching TRBD1 (5 bases). V gave up 3 bases and J gave up 6 bases, with 15 bases separating them. The V gene's germline CDR1 is MGHRA and CDR2 YSYEKL. The CDR3 is 15 residues long. The CDR3 is CASSQGQGWVNEQFF. The CDR3 DNA sequence: TGCGCCAGCAGCCAGGGTCAGGGATGGGTCAATGAGCAGTTCTTC.

This clonotype was counted a few times. At one of its ends the junction is not consistent with the germline gene, which may arise from a read error. The chain couples TRBV5-4 to TRBJ1-2, with a tentative D call TRBD1 (6 bases). Germline V lookup: CDR1 SGHNT, CDR2 YYREEE (reference sequence). This CDR3 is built from 12 residues. Here the CDR3 DNA reads TGTGCCAGCAGCCCGACGACAGGAGGCTACAACTTC. Its translation: CASSPTTGGYNF. Together with reference TRBV5-4 and TRBJ1-2, the CDR3 gives the full variable domain: ETGVTQSPTHLIKTRGQQVTLRCSSQSGHNTVSWYQQALGQGPQFIFQYYREEENGRGNFPPRFSGLQFPNYSSELNVNALELDDSALYLCASSPTTGGYNFGSGTRLTVV.

This clonotype was counted between two and nine times. The chain is built from TRBV7-2 and TRBJ2-5; D is undetermined. Germline V gene lookup returns CDR1 SGHTA and CDR2 FQGNSA. With 7 bases removed from V and 2 bases from J, the gap between germline ends came to 11 bases. The CDR3 is made up of 13 amino acids. The CDR3 is CASTSWRQETQYF. The CDR3 coding sequence is TGTGCCAGCACCTCGTGGCGTCAAGAGACCCAGTACTTC.

This clonotype has a count of ten or more. This chain uses TRBV7-9 with TRBJ1-5; TRBD1 agrees at 11 bases. Germline CDR1 SEHNR, CDR2 FQNEAQ (reference sequence). The CDR3 loop spans 16 amino acids. The ends lost 4 bases at V and 4 bases at J; junction bases unmatched: 6. In DNA, the CDR3 is TGTGCCAGCAGCTCGACCGGGACAGGGGGGAATCAGCCCCAGCATTTT. Protein product: CASSSTGTGGNQPQHF.